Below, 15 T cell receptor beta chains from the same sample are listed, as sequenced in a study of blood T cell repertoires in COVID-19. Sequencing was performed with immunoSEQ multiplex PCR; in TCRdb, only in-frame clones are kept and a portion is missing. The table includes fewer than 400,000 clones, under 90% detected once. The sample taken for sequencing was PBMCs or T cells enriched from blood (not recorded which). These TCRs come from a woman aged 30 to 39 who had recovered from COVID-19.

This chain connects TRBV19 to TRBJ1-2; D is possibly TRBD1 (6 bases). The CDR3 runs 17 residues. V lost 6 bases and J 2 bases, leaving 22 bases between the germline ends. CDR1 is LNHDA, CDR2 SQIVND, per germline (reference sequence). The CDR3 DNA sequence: TGTGCCAGTAGACCCTTACAGGGACCCTGGGAAAACTATGGCTACACCTTC. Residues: CASRPLQGPWENYGYTF.

In nucleotides, the CDR3 is TGTGCCAGCAGTTTACGGTGGCGGGACGAAGCTTTCTTT. It codes for CASSLRWRDEAFF. The rearrangement joins TRBV28 to TRBJ1-1, with D possibly matching TRBD1 (5 bases). The ends were cut back, 2 bases at V and 8 bases at J, with 12 bases in the middle. CDR1 and CDR2 (germline): MDHEN, SYDVKM. This CDR3 is 13 amino acids long.

CDR3 protein: CASSIRGRHNEQFF. The CDR3 region has the DNA TGTGCCAGTAGTATTCGCGGGAGGCACAATGAGCAGTTCTTC. V and J are TRBV19 and TRBJ2-1; TRBD2 agrees at 8 bases. With V trimmed by 3 bases and J by 5 bases, 3 bases remained unmatched. The CDR3 runs to 14 residues. The germline V gene encodes CDR1 LNHDA and CDR2 SQIVND (reference sequence). Variable domain in full (rest from reference TRBV19 and TRBJ2-1): DGGITQSPKYLFRKEGQNVTLSCEQNLNHDAMYWYRQDPGQGLRLIYYSQIVNDFQKGDIAEGYSVSREKKESFPLTVTSAQKNPTAFYLCASSIRGRHNEQFFGPGTRLTVL.

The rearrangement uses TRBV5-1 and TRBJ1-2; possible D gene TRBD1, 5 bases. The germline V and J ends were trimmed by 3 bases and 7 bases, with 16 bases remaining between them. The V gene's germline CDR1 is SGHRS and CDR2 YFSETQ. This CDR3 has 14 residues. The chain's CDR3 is CASSWGRGESGYTF. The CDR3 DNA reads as TGCGCCAGCAGCTGGGGTCGGGGGGAAAGTGGCTACACCTTC. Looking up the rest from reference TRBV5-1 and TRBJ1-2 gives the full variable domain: KAGVTQTPRYLIKTRGQQVTLSCSPISGHRSVSWYQQTPGQGLQFLFEYFSETQRNKGNFPGRFSGRQFSNSRSEMNVSTLELGDSALYLCASSWGRGESGYTFGSGTRLTVV.

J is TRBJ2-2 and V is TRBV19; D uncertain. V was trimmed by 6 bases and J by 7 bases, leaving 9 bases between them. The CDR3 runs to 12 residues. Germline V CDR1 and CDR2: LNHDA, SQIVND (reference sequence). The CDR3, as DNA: TGTGCCAGTAGCGAGAATAGCGGGGAGCTGTTTTTT. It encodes CASSENSGELFF.

Here the CDR3 reads CASSQDDAGGRTGELFF. The CDR3 region has the DNA TGTGCCAGCAGCCAAGATGATGCAGGGGGTCGAACCGGGGAGCTGTTTTTT. This rearrangement joins TRBV3-1 (or the pseudogene TRBV3-2) to TRBJ2-2; 7 bases are a match to TRBD1. The V gene end was trimmed by 0 bases and the J gene end by 5 bases; junction bases not matched to a gene: 9. Germline-derived CDR1 and CDR2 are LGHDT and YNNKEL (reference sequence). This CDR3 region has 17 residues.

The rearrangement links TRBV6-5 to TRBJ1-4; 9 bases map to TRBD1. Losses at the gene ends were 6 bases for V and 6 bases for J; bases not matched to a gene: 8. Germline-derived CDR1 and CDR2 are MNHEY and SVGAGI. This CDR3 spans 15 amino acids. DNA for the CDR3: TGTGCCAGCAGATTGAACAGGGGGCAGGATGAAAAACTGTTTTTT. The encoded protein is CASRLNRGQDEKLFF.

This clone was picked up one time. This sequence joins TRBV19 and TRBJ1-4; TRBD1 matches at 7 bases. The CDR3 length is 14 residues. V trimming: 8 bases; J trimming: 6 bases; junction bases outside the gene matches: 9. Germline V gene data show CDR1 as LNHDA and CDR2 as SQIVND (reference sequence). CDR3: CASSTRQGYEKLFF. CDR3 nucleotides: TGTGCCAGTTCTACCCGACAGGGCTATGAAAAACTGTTTTTT. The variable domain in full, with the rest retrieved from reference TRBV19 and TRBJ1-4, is DGGITQSPKYLFRKEGQNVTLSCEQNLNHDAMYWYRQDPGQGLRLIYYSQIVNDFQKGDIAEGYSVSREKKESFPLTVTSAQKNPTAFYLCASSTRQGYEKLFFGSGTQLSVL.

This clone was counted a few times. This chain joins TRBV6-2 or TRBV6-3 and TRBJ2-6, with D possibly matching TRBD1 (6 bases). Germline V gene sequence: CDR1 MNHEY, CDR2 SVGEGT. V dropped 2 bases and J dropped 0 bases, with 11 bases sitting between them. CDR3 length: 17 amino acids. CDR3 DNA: TGTGCCAGCAGTTACCAACAGGGACCCTCTGGGGCCAACGTCCTGACTTTC. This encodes CASSYQQGPSGANVLTF.

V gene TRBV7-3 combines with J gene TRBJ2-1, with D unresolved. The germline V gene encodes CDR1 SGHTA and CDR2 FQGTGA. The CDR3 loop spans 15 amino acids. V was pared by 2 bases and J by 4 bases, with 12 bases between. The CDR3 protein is CASSLVAAKYNEQFF. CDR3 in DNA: TGTGCCAGCAGCTTAGTCGCAGCGAAATACAATGAGCAGTTCTTC.

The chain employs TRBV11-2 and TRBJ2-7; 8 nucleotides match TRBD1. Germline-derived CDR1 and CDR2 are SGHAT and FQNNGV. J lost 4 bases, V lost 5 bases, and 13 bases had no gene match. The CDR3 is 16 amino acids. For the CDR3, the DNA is TGTGCCAGCAGCGCAGCAAGGGACAGGACCCTTTACGAGCAGTACTTC. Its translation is CASSAARDRTLYEQYF.

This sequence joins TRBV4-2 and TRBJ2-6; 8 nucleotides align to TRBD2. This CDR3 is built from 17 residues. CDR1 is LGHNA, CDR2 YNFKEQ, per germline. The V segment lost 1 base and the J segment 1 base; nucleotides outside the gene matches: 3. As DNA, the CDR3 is TGTGCCAGCAGCCAAGCGGGGGGGCTTTCTGGGGCCAACGTCCTGACTTTC. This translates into CASSQAGGLSGANVLTF.

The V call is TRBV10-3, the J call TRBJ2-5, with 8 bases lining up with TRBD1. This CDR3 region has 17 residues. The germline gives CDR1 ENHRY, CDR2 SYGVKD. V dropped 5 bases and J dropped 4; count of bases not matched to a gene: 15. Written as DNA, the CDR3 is TGTGCCATCAGTAGAACCGGGACAGGAGGGGATAGAGAGACCCAGTACTTC. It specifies CAISRTGTGGDRETQYF.

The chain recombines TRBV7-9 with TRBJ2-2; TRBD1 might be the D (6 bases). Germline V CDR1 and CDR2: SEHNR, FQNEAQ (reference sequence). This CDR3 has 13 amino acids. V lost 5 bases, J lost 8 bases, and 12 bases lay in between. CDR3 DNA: TGTGCCAGCAGCCTCGGACAGAAAGGGGAGCTGTTTTTT. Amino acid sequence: CASSLGQKGELFF.

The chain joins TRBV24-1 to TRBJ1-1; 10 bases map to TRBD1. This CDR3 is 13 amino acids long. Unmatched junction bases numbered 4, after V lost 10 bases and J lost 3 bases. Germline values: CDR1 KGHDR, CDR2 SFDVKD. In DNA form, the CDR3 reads TGTGCCACGCGGGACAGGGGATACACTGAAGCTTTCTTT. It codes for CATRDRGYTEAFF.